This TCR beta chain was observed in a study of shared clonotypes between healthy human individuals. The sorted-subset replicate PCRs were given around 200 ng DNA, which is 27,000 or so T cell genomes. Clones were read by immunoSEQ multiplex PCR, and TCRdb kept only the in-frame ones, dropping some. Of millions of clones listed, approximately 94% were seen once; the top ten hold 0.14%. CDR3 length equals 14 residues. The V end was cut by 6 bases, the J end by 11 bases, with 23 bases between. The germline gives CDR1 SGHRS, CDR2 YFSETQ. Sequenced material: naive CD4+ T cells sorted from blood. This sample's subset: CD45RA+ positively selected. The sequence derives from a man aged 18-30 years in good health. V is TRBV5-1 and J is TRBJ1-1; D is perhaps TRBD1 (6 bases). The CDR3 is CASNEGGLQGMAFF. The CDR3, as DNA: TGCGCCAGCAACGAAGGGGGTTTACAGGGAATGGCTTTCTTT.